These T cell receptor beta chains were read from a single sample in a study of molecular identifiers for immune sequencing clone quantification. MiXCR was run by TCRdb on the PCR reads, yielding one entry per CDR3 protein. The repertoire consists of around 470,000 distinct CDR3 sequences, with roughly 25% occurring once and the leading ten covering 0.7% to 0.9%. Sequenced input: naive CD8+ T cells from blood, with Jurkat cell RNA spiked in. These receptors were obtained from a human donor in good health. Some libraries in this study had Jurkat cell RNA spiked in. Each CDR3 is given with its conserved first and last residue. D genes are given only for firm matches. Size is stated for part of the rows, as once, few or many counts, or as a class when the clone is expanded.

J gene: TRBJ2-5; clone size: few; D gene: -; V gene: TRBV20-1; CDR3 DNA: TGCAGTGCTAGAGGGTGGGAGGAAGAGACCCAGTACTTC; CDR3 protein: CSARGWEEETQYF
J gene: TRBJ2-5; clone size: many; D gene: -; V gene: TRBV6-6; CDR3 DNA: TGTGCCAGCAGATCGACAATACTCGCACGAGAGACCCAGTACTTC; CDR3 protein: CASRSTILARETQYF
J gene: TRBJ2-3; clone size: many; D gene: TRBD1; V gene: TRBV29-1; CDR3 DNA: TGCAGCGTTTGGGCTAGGGGGCTCACTAGCACAGATACGCAGTATTTT; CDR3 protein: CSVWARGLTSTDTQYF
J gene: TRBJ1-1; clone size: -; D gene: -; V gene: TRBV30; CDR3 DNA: TGTGCCTGGAGTAGGACGACTAACACTGAAGCTTTCTTT; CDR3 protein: CAWSRTTNTEAFF
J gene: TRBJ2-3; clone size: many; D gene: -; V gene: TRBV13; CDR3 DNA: TGTGCCAGCAGTCCACAGCCTAGGGCAGATACGCAGTATTTT; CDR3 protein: CASSPQPRADTQYF
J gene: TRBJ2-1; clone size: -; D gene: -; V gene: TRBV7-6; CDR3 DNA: TGTGCCAGCAGCGAGATTCCGGGTAATGAGCAGTTCTTC; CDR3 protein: CASSEIPGNEQFF
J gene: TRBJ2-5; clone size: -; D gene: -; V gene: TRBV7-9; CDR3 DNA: TGTGCCTGCAGCTTAGCGCCTGTTGGGGAGACCCAGTACTTC; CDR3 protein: CACSLAPVGETQYF
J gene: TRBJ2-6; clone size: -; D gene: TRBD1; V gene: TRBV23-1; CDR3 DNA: TGCGCCAGCAGTCAGGGAACCGGGACAGGCCCCTCTGGGGCCAACGTCCTGACTTTC; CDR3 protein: CASSQGTGTGPSGANVLTF
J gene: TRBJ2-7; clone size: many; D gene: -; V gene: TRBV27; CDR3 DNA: TGTGCCAGCAGTTCAACGGGGGCTTACGAGCAGTACTTC; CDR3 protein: CASSSTGAYEQYF
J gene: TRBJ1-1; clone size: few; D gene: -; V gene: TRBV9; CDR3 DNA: TGTGCCAGCAGCGTATATGACCAGGTGGGGCCTGAAGCTTTCTTT; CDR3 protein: CASSVYDQVGPEAFF
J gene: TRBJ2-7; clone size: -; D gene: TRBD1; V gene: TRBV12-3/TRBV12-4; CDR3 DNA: TGTGCCAGCAGTTTTGGAGGTGCAGGGGGCACGCACGAGCAGTACTTC; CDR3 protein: CASSFGGAGGTHEQYF
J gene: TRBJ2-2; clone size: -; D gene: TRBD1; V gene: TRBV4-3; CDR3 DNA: TGCGCCAGCAGCCAAGATAGGACGACAGGGATGAACACCGGGGAGCTGTTTTTT; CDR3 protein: CASSQDRTTGMNTGELFF
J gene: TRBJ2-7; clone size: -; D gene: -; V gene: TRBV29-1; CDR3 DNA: TGCAGCGTTGGCAACAGGTCCTACGAGCAGTACTTC; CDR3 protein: CSVGNRSYEQYF
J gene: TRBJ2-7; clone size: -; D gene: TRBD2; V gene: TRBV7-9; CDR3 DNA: TGTGCCAGCAGCTTAACTGGACTAGCGCGGCTTACCGCCATGCTCTCCTACGAGCAGAACTTC; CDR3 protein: CASSLTGLARLTAMLSYEQNF
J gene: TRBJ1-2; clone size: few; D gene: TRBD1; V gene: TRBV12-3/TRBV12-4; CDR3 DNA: TGTGCCAGCAGTCCATCGTTGACAGGGGGCGGGAATAACTATGGCTACACCTTC; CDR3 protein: CASSPSLTGGGNNYGYTF
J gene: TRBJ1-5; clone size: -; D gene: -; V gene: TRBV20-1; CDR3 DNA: TGCAGTGCTAGAGGCCGGACAGCGCCCTATGATCAGCCCCAGCATTTT; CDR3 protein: CSARGRTAPYDQPQHF
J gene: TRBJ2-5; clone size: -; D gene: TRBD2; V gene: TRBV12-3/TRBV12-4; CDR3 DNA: TGTGCCAGCAGTGAACTAGCGGGGGCAAACCAAGAGACCCAGTACTTC; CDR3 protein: CASSELAGANQETQYF
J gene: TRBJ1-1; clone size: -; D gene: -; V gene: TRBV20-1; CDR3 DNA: TGCAGTGCTAGACGGACTGAAGCTTTCTTT; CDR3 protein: CSARRTEAFF
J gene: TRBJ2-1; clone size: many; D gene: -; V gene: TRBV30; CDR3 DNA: TGTGCCTGGAGTGCCCCCCCCCTTGAGCAGTTCTTC; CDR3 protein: CAWSAPPLEQFF
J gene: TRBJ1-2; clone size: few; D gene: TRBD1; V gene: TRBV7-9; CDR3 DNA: TGTGCCAGCAGCTTGGACAGGGGCGGGGGCAACTATGGCTACACCTTC; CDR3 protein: CASSLDRGGGNYGYTF
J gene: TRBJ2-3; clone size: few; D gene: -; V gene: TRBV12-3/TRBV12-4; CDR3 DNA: TGTGCCAGCAGCCCGACAGGCGGGGTTCTAACAGATACGCAGTATTTT; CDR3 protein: CASSPTGGVLTDTQYF
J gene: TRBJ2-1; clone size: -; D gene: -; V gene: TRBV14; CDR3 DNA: TGTGCCAGCAGCCCGAAAGACTGGGGAGGCCGGAGTGAGCAGTTCTTC; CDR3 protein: CASSPKDWGGRSEQFF
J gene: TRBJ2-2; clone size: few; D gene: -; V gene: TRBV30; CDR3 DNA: TGTGCCTGGACCCCCGGGTTTGGGGATACCGGGGAGCTGTTTTTT; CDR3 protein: CAWTPGFGDTGELFF
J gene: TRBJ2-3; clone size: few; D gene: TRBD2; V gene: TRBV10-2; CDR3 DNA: TGCGCCAGCAGCCCCGGACTAGCGGGGAGCACAGATACGCAGTATTTT; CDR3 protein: CASSPGLAGSTDTQYF
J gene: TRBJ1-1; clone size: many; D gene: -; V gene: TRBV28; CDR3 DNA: TGTGCCAGCAGTTTCATGGGGAACACTGAAGCTTTCTTT; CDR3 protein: CASSFMGNTEAFF
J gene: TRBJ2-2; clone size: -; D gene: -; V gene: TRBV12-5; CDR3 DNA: TGTGCTAGTGGTTTCAGGACTGAAACGAACACCGGGGAGCTGTTTTTT; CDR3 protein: CASGFRTETNTGELFF
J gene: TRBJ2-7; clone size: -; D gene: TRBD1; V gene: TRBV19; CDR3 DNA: TGTGTCAGTAGTATAGGACAGGGAGAGCAGTACTTC; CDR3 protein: CVSSIGQGEQYF
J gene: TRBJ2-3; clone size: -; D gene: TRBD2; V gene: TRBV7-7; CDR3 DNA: TGTGCCAGCAGCGAACTCACTACCCTAGCGGGGGGCACAGATACGCAGTATTTT; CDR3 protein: CASSELTTLAGGTDTQYF
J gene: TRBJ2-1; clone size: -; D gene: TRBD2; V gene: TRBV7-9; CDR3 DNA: TGTGCCAGCAGCTTAGATGCGGGGCGAGCGGGAGGCCTAATCTCCTACAATGAGCAGTTCTTC; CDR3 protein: CASSLDAGRAGGLISYNEQFF
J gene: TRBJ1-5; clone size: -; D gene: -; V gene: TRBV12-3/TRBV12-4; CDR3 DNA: TGTGCCAGCAGTTTCGAGGGCTCCAATCAGCCCCAGCATTTT; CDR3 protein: CASSFEGSNQPQHF
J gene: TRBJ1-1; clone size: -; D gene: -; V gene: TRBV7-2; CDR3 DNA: TGTGCCAGCAGCTTTTATTTGTTTCCCGGGACACCGATGAACATTGAAGCTTTCTTT; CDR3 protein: CASSFYLFPGTPMNIEAFF
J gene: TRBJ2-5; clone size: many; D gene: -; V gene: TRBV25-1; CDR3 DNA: TGTGCCAGCAGTCCAGAACCTGGTTGGGAGACCCAGTACTTC; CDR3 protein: CASSPEPGWETQYF
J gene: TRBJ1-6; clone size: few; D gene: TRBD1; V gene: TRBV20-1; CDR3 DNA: TGCAGTGCTAGACCCCGGGACAGCGACTATAATTCACCCCTCCACTTT; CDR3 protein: CSARPRDSDYNSPLHF
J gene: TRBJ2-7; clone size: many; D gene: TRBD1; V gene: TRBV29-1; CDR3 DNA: TGCAGCGTTAAATACAGGGGGGTCAACGAGCAGTACTTC; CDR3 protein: CSVKYRGVNEQYF
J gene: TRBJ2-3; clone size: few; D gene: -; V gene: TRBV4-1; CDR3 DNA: TGCGCCAGCAGCCGGGGACCCAGCACAGATACGCAGTATTTT; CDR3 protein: CASSRGPSTDTQYF
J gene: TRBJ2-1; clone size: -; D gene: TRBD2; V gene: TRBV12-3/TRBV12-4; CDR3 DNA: TGTGCCAGCAGCCTGAGCGGGGGGTTGGAGCAGTTCTTC; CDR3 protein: CASSLSGGLEQFF
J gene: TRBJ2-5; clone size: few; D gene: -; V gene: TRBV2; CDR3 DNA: TGTGCCAGCAGTTTTGTTCACCGTGGAAGCGAAGAGACCCAGTACTTC; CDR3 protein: CASSFVHRGSEETQYF
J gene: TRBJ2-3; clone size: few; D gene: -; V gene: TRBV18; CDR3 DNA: TGTGCCAGCTCACCGAGGGGACAAGACTTCACAGATACGCAGTATTTT; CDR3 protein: CASSPRGQDFTDTQYF
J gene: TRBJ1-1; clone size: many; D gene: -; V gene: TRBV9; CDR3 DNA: TGTGCCAGCAGCGTTGGAGGGGGAACCACTGAAGCTTTCTTT; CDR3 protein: CASSVGGGTTEAFF
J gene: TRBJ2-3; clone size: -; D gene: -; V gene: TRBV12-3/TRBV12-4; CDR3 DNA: TGTGCCAGCAGTTTGGCGAGGGTGGGCGGGCGCAGCAGAGATACGCAGTATTTT; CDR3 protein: CASSLARVGGRSRDTQYF
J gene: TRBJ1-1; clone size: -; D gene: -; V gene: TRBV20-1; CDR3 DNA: TGCAGTGCACAGGACAGTTTCACTGAAGCTTTCTTT; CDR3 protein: CSAQDSFTEAFF
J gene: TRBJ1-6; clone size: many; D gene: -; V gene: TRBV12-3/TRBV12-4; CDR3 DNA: TGTGCCAGCAGTTTCTACAGGCCAGGGAAAAATTCACCCCTCCACTTT; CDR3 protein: CASSFYRPGKNSPLHF
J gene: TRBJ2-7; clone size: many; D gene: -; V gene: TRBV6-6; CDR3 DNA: TGTGCCAGCAGTTACTCGGGAAGATACGAGCAGTACTTC; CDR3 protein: CASSYSGRYEQYF
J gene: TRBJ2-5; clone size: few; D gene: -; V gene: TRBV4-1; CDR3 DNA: TGCGCCAGCAGGCTACGGGAGGGGACAGGGAGAGAGACCCAGTACTTC; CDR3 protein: CASRLREGTGRETQYF
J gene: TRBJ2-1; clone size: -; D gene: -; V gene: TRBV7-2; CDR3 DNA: TGTGCCAGCAGCAATCTAGCGATTGAGCAGTTCTTC; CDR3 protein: CASSNLAIEQFF
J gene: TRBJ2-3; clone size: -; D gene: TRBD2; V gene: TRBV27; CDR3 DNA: TGTGCCAGCAGTTTAACGAGCGGGAGTATAGATCCGCCGTATTTT; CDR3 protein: CASSLTSGSIDPPYF
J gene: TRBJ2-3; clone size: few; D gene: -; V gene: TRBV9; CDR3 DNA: TGTGCCAGCAGCGTGGAACACCGGGACATTCCCACAGATACGCAGTATTTT; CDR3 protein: CASSVEHRDIPTDTQYF
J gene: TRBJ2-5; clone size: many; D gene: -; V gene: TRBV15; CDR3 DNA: TGTGCCACCAGCAGAGGGATTGAAGACCCAACCCAGTACTTC; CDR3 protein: CATSRGIEDPTQYF
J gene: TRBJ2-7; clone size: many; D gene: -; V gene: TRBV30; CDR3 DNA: TGTGCCTGGAGCCTGGGTTACGAGCAGTACTTC; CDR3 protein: CAWSLGYEQYF
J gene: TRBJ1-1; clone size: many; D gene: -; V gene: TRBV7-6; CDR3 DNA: TGTGCCAGCAGCCCCAGGGAGTCCACTGAAGCTTTCTTT; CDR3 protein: CASSPRESTEAFF